This is a list of T cell receptor beta chains from one sample in a study of regulatory T cells in long-lasting Graves disease. One entry per CDR3 protein, called by TCRdb with MiXCR from the multiplex PCR reads. The sample shows some 370,000 distinct CDR3 sequences, less than 25% of them seen only once. Here the sequenced sample was peripheral blood mononuclear cells (PBMCs), taken when the disease was refractory, from a patient treated with antithyroid drugs. These receptors were taken from a female donor with Graves disease. Each CDR3 is given with its conserved first and last residue. D genes are given only for firm matches. Size values are once, few and many counts, or a class for expanded clones, and some rows have none.

J gene | clone size | V gene | D gene | CDR3 length | CDR3 protein | CDR3 DNA
TRBJ1-5 | many | TRBV12-3/TRBV12-4 | NA | 12 | CASRSGRQPQHF | TGTGCCAGCAGGAGTGGGCGTCAGCCCCAGCATTTT
TRBJ2-1 | few | TRBV12-5 | NA | 14 | CASGLTRVKGEQFF | TGTGCTAGTGGTTTAACTAGAGTTAAAGGTGAGCAGTTCTTC
TRBJ1-3 | NA | TRBV6-2/TRBV6-3 | NA | 15 | CASSYSTERGNTIYF | TGTGCCAGCAGTTACTCGACAGAACGAGGAAACACCATATATTTT
TRBJ2-1 | many | TRBV9 | NA | 17 | CASSECRVGDSYNEQFF | TGTGCCAGCAGCGAATGCAGGGTAGGGGACTCCTACAATGAGCAGTTCTTC
TRBJ1-6 | many | TRBV20-1 | NA | 13 | CSASLGADSPLHF | TGCAGTGCTAGTCTGGGGGCTGATTCACCCCTCCACTTT
TRBJ2-1 | NA | TRBV5-1 | TRBD2 | 15 | CASSPTSGRANEQFF | TGCGCCAGCAGCCCTACTAGCGGGAGGGCGAATGAACAGTTCTTC
TRBJ2-7 | NA | TRBV19 | TRBD1 | 14 | CASAVGTGVYEQYF | TGTGCCAGTGCCGTCGGGACAGGTGTTTACGAGCAGTACTTC
TRBJ1-5 | few | TRBV30 | NA | 14 | CAWKSGGPNQPQHF | TGTGCCTGGAAATCGGGGGGCCCCAATCAGCCCCAGCATTTT
TRBJ2-7 | few | TRBV20-1 | NA | 13 | CSARGLLPYEQYF | TGCAGTGCTAGAGGACTTTTGCCCTACGAGCAGTACTTC
TRBJ2-2 | NA | TRBV25-1 | NA | 16 | CASSSSDLTEPGSCFF | NA
TRBJ2-5 | many | TRBV20-1 | TRBD2 | 13 | CSAAGGYQETQYF | TGCAGTGCGGCGGGAGGGTATCAAGAGACCCAGTACTTC
TRBJ2-2 | NA | TRBV20-1 | NA | 15 | CSARAGNMNTGELFF | TGCAGTGCTAGAGCCGGGAATATGAACACCGGGGAGCTGTTTTTT
TRBJ1-3 | NA | TRBV20-1 | NA | 11 | CSAWVGNTIYF | TGCAGTGCGTGGGTTGGAAACACCATATATTTT
TRBJ1-5 | NA | TRBV20-1 | NA | 13 | CSADDSNNQPQHF | TGCAGTGCTGATGACAGCAACAATCAGCCCCAGCATTTT
TRBJ2-3 | NA | TRBV28 | NA | 20 | CASNPGTGRTSGLSTDTQYF | TGTGCCAGCAACCCTGGGACAGGGCGAACTAGCGGTCTTAGCACAGATACGCAGTATTTT
TRBJ1-1 | few | TRBV27 | TRBD1 | 17 | CASRAQGSSIWNTEAFF | TGTGCCAGCAGGGCACAGGGGTCCTCTATTTGGAACACTGAAGCTTTCTTT
TRBJ1-2 | few | TRBV30 | NA | 14 | CAWSLKGANYGYTF | TGTGCCTGGAGTCTGAAGGGAGCTAACTATGGCTACACCTTC
TRBJ2-7 | NA | TRBV10-2 | NA | 18 | CASSGSLTSGEDGDEQYF | TGCGCCAGCAGTGGCTCCCTTACTTCAGGGGAAGATGGCGACGAGCAGTACTTC
TRBJ2-4 | few | TRBV15 | TRBD2 | 15 | CATSGTSGAKNIQYF | TGTGCCACCAGCGGTACTAGCGGAGCCAAAAACATTCAGTACTTC
TRBJ2-7 | NA | TRBV7-2 | TRBD2 | 15 | CASSWAGVGIYEQYF | TGTGCCAGCAGCTGGGCGGGGGTGGGGATCTACGAGCAGTACTTC
TRBJ2-7 | many | TRBV27 | NA | 15 | CASSLSEQRGLVQYF | TGTGCCAGCAGTTTATCCGAGCAGAGGGGCTTGGTGCAGTACTTC
TRBJ1-5 | many | TRBV6-1 | NA | 12 | CASRAHDQPQHF | TGTGCCAGCAGGGCCCACGATCAGCCCCAGCATTTT
TRBJ1-1 | many | TRBV27 | NA | 14 | CASRLTDMNTEAFF | TGTGCCAGCCGCCTAACAGACATGAACACTGAAGCTTTCTTT
TRBJ2-4 | many | TRBV10-3 | TRBD2 | 15 | CAISESGLVENIQYF | TGTGCCATCAGTGAGTCGGGACTAGTTGAAAACATTCAGTACTTC
TRBJ1-1 | few | TRBV30 | NA | 13 | CAWSRTQQTEAFF | TGTGCCTGGAGCAGGACACAGCAGACTGAAGCTTTCTTT
TRBJ2-5 | few | TRBV6-4 | NA | 11 | CAREPLKTQYF | TGTGCCAGGGAGCCTCTGAAGACCCAGTACTTC
TRBJ2-5 | many | TRBV6-5 | TRBD1 | 15 | CASSYTGTGQETQYF | TGTGCCAGCAGTTACACTGGGACAGGGCAAGAGACCCAGTACTTC
TRBJ2-5 | many | TRBV20-1 | NA | 13 | CSASPAVQETQYF | TGCAGTGCTAGCCCAGCGGTCCAAGAGACCCAGTACTTC
TRBJ1-4 | NA | TRBV6-4 | NA | 18 | CASTIPPRTLARREKLFF | TGTGCCAGCACCATACCCCCCAGGACCCTAGCGCGCAGGGAAAAACTGTTTTTT
TRBJ2-2 | few | TRBV28 | TRBD2 | 15 | CASSLWGGNTGELFF | TGTGCCAGCAGTTTGTGGGGGGGAAACACCGGGGAGCTGTTTTTT
TRBJ2-2 | few | TRBV7-8 | NA | 15 | CASSLNSRLTGELFF | TGTGCCAGCAGCTTGAACAGTAGACTCACCGGGGAGCTGTTTTTT
TRBJ2-7 | many | TRBV11-2 | TRBD1 | 16 | CASSPRQGSGVYEQYF | TGTGCCAGCAGCCCCCGACAGGGGTCGGGAGTGTACGAGCAGTACTTC
TRBJ2-5 | many | TRBV13 | NA | 15 | CASSAGRGKQETQYF | TGTGCCAGCAGCGCCGGACGCGGAAAACAAGAGACCCAGTACTTC
TRBJ2-5 | many | TRBV20-1 | NA | 12 | CSANGDQETQYF | TGCAGTGCTAATGGAGACCAAGAGACCCAGTACTTC
TRBJ1-2 | many | TRBV20-1 | NA | 15 | CSARDRADGSYGYTF | TGCAGTGCTAGAGATCGTGCGGACGGTAGCTATGGCTACACCTTC
TRBJ2-1 | NA | TRBV29-1 | NA | 14 | CSVELPLQNNEQFF | TGCAGCGTTGAATTGCCATTGCAAAACAATGAGCAGTTCTTC
TRBJ2-5 | NA | TRBV12-3/TRBV12-4 | NA | 14 | CASARGGIQETQYF | TGTGCCAGCGCCCGAGGGGGGATTCAAGAGACCCAGTACTTC
TRBJ1-1 | NA | TRBV6-1 | NA | 17 | CASTIPDRLTLNTEAFF | TGTGCCAGCACCATACCCGACAGGCTAACTTTGAACACTGAAGCTTTCTTT
TRBJ1-5 | few | TRBV4-2 | NA | 17 | CASSPYSQGISNQPQHF | TGTGCCAGCAGCCCTTATTCCCAGGGGATTAGCAATCAGCCCCAGCATTTT
TRBJ2-7 | NA | TRBV29-1 | NA | 12 | CSVRSGEYEQYF | TGCAGCGTACGATCGGGGGAGTACGAGCAGTACTTC